What follows is one T cell receptor (beta chain) and its context. What it binds is not known. Libraries were prepared by immunoSEQ multiplex PCR; TCRdb keeps only in-frame clonotypes and omits some of them. The data show roughly 24,000 clones, about four fifths seen once. Sequencing was preceded by expansion of antigen-specific CD4+ T cells with viral peptide pools in the ViraFEST assay. Scientists isolated CD4+ T cells after an approximately 9-day culture period ended. Each participant was given two doses of one vaccine (BNT162b2 or mRNA-1273). Each vaccine recipient was nucleocapsid antibody negative and had no prior SARS-CoV-2 infection. The data are from a study of vaccination effects on CD4 cells after COVID-19. The CDR3 covers 13 residues. V was cut by 6 bases and J by 8 bases, with 11 bases left in between. The V gene's germline CDR1 is SGHDN and CDR2 FVKESK.

The V gene is TRBV14, the J gene TRBJ1-6; D gene uncertain. The source material was CD4+ T cells from PBMCs cultured with SARS-CoV-2 spike peptides, sampled after COVID-19 vaccination. The TCR was taken from a human donor who received a COVID-19 vaccine. Some clones in this sample may be carry-over from other donors' samples. CDR3: CASSPGPYSPLHF. The CDR3 nucleotides read TGTGCCAGCAGTCCGGGTCCCTATTCACCCCTCCACTTT.